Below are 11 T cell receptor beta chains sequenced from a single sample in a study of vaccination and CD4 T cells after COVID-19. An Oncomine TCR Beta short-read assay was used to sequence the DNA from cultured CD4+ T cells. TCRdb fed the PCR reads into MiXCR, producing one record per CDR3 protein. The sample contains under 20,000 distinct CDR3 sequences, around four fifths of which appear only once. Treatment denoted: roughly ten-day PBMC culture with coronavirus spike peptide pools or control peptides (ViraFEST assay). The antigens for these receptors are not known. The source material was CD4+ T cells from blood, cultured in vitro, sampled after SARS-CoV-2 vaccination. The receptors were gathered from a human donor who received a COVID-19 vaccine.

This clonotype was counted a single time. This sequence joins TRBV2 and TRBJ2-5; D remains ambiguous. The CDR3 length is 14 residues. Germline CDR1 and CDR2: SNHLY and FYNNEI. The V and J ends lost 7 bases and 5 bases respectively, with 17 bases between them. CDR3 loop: CASKYRSVRETQYF. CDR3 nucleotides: TGTGCCAGCAAGTACCGCAGCGTTCGGGAGACCCAGTACTTC.

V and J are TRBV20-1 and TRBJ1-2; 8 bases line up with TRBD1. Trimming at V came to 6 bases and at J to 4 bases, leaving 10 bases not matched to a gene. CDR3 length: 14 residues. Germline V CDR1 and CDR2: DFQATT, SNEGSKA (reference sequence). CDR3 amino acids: CSADSGTGVYGYTF. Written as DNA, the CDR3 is TGCAGTGCAGATTCCGGGACAGGAGTCTATGGCTACACCTTC.

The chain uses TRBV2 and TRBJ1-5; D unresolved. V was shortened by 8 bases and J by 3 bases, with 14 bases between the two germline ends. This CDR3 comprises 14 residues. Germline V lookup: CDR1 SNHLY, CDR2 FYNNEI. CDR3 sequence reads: CASQAQIDNQPQHF. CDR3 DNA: TGTGCCAGCCAAGCGCAAATTGACAATCAGCCCCAGCATTTT.

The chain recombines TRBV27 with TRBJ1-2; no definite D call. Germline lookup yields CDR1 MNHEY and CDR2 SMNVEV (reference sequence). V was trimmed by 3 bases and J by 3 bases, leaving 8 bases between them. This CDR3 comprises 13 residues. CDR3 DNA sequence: TGTGCCAGCAGTTTCCGCAGCTACTATGGCTACACCTTC. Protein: CASSFRSYYGYTF.

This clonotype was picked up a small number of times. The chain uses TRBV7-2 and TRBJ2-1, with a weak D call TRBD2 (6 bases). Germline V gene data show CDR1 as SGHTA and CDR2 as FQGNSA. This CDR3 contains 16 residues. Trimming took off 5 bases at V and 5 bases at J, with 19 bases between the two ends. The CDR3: CASSMAGTPGHNEQFF. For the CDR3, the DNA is TGTGCCAGCAGCATGGCAGGGACTCCCGGCCACAATGAGCAGTTCTTC.

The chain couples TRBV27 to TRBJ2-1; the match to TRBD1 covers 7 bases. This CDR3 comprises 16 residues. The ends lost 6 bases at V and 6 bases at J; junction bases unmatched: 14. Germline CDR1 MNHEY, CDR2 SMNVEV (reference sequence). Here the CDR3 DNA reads TGTGCCAGCAGCCAACAACAGGGGCTATACGGCAATGAGCAGTTCTTC. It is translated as CASSQQQGLYGNEQFF.

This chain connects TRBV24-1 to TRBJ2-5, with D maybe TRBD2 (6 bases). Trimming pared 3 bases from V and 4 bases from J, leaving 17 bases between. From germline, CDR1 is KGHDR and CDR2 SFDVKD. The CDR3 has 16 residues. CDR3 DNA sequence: TGTGCCACCAGTGATGGCGGGGTAGGCCTAGCAGAGACCCAGTACTTC. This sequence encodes CATSDGGVGLAETQYF.

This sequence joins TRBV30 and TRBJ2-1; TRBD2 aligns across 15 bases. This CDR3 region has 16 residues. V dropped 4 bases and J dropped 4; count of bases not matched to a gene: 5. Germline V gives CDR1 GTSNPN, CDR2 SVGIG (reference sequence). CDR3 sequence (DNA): TGTGCCTGGAAAGGACTAGCGGGGGGGGTATACAATGAGCAGTTCTTC. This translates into CAWKGLAGGVYNEQFF. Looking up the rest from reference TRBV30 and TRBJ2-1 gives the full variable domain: SQTIHQWPATLVQPVGSPLSLECTVEGTSNPNLYWYRQAAGRGLQLLFYSVGIGQISSEVPQNLSASRPQDRQFILSSKKLLLSDSGFYLCAWKGLAGGVYNEQFFGPGTRLTVL.

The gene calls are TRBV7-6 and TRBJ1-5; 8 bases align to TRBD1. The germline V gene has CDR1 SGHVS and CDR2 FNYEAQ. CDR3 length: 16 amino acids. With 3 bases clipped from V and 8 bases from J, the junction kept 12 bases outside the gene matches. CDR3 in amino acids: CASSFRAGQGLEPQHF. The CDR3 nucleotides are TGTGCCAGCAGCTTTAGAGCTGGACAGGGCCTCGAGCCCCAGCATTTT.

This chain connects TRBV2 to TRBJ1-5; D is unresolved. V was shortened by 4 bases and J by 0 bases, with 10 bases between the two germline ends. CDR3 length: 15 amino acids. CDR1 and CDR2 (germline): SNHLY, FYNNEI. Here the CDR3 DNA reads TGTGCCAGCAGTGTCTCCACGGCTAGCAATCAGCCCCAGCATTTT. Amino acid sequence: CASSVSTASNQPQHF.

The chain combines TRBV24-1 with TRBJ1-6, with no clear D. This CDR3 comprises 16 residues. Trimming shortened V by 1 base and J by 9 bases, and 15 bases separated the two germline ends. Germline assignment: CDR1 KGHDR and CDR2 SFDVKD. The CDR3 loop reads CATSDFPNTPLSPLHF. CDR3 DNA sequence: TGTGCCACCAGTGATTTCCCTAACACCCCTCTTTCACCCCTCCACTTT.